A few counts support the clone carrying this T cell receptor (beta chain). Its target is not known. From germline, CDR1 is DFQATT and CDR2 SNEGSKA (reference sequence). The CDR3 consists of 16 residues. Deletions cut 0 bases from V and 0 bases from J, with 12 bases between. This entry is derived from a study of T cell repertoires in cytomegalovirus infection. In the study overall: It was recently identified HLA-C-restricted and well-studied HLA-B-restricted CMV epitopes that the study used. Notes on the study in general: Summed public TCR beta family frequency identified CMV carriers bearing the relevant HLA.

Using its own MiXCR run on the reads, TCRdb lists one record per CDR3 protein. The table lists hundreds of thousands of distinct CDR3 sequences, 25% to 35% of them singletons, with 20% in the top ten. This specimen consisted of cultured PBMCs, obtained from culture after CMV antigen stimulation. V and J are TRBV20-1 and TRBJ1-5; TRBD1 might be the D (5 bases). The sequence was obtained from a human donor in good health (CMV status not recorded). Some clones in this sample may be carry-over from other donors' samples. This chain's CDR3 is CSARDVPGHSNQPQHF. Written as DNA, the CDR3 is TGCAGTGCTAGAGATGTCCCAGGACATAGCAATCAGCCCCAGCATTTT.